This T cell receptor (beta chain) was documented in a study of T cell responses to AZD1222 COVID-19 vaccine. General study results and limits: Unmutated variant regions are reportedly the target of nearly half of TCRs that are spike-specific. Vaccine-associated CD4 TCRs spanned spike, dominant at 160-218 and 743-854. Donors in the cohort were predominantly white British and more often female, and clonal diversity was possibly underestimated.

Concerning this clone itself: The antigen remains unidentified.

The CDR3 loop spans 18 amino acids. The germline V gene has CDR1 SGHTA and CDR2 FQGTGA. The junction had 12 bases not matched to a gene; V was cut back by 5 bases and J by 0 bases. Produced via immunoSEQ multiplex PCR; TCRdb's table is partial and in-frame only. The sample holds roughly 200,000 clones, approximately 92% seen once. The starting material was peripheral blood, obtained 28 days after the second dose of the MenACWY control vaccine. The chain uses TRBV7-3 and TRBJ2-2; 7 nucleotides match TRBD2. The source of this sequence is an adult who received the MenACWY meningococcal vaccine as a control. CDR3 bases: TGTGCCAGCAGCACTATAACGGGGGGTTTAGCGAACACCGGGGAGCTGTTTTTT. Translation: CASSTITGGLANTGELFF. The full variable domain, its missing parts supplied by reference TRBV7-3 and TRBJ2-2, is GAGVSQTPSNKVTEKGKYVELRCDPISGHTALYWYRQSLGQGPEFLIYFQGTGAADDSGLPNDRFFAVRPEGSVSTLKIQRTERGDSAVYLCASSTITGGLANTGELFFGEGSRLTVL.